This T cell receptor beta chain was sequenced for a study of blood T cells in healthy people across ages. General observations from the study: There was a strong correlation between TCR beta diversity and naive T cell percentage.

This clonotype was seen a handful of times. Antigen specificity is unknown. For the second PCR, which ran for about 6 to 11 cycles, a sample-barcoded 5' primer and a J-beta primer mix were used. Each CDR3 protein gets one entry after TCRdb re-called the 5' RACE reads with MiXCR. This table has 1.5 million to 1.8 million distinct CDR3 sequences, approximately 43% appearing once. The V end was cut by 4 bases, the J end by 0 bases, with 15 bases between. This CDR3 contains 16 residues. Germline V lookup: CDR1 SGHRS, CDR2 YFSETQ. This receptor was identified in a young woman in good health. Sequences were obtained from blood. V usage is TRBV5-1 and J usage is TRBJ2-3; D is unresolved. In nucleotides, the CDR3 is TGCGCCAGCAGCCCCTCACACGATTCTAGCACAGATACGCAGTATTTT. Amino acid sequence: CASSPSHDSSTDTQYF.